These 28 T cell receptor beta chains originate from one sample sequenced in a study of vaccination effects on CD4 cells after COVID-19. The antigens of these receptors remain unknown. Assay used: immunoSEQ multiplex PCR; TCRdb lists only in-frame clones, some missing. Among 77,000 or so clones listed, 78% were seen once. Before any sequencing was done, the ViraFEST assay used viral peptide pools to expand antigen-specific CD4+ T cells. Subsequent to a culture period of around eleven days, CD4+ T cells were isolated. Vaccinated participants had no history of SARS-CoV-2 infection and tested negative for nucleocapsid antibodies. The material was CD4+ T cells from PBMCs cultured with SARS-CoV-2 spike peptides, obtained before COVID-19 vaccination. The receptors here all came from a human donor who received a COVID-19 vaccine.

The J gene is TRBJ2-7, the V gene TRBV18; tentative D call: TRBD1 (6 bases). Germline V gives CDR1 KGHSH, CDR2 LQKENI. V lost 5 bases and J 5 bases, leaving 13 bases between the germline ends. This CDR3 region has 13 residues. DNA for the CDR3: TGTGCCAGCTCAGAAACAGGGAACCACGAGCAGTACGTC. Translated, it gives CASSETGNHEQYV.

V and J are TRBV4-1 and TRBJ1-2; 8 positions match TRBD1. Germline CDR1 reads MGHRA; CDR2 reads YSYEKL. V was pared by 1 base and J by 5 bases, with 3 bases of the junction left unmatched. CDR3 size: 14 residues. The CDR3 nucleotides read TGCGCCAGCAGCCAAGCAGGGGGCGGTTATGGCTACACCTTC. It codes for CASSQAGGGYGYTF.

The chain employs TRBV5-1 and TRBJ2-5, with D perhaps matching TRBD2 (5 bases). This CDR3 comprises 14 residues. Germline V gene data show CDR1 as SGHRS and CDR2 as YFSETQ. V lost 4 bases to trimming and J lost 2 bases, with 12 bases between them. CDR3 DNA: TGCGCCAGCAGCCCCAGGACTGCTCAAGAGACCCAGTACTTC. Amino acid sequence: CASSPRTAQETQYF.

The V call is TRBV4-1, the J call TRBJ2-7, with D perhaps TRBD2 (6 bases). Trimming pared 1 base from V and 7 bases from J, leaving 14 bases between. Germline CDR1 reads MGHRA; CDR2 reads YSYEKL. The length of the CDR3 is 14 residues. The CDR3 DNA follows: TGCGCCAGCAGCCAAGGGTCAGGCGCGGGGGAGCAGTACGTC. Amino acid sequence: CASSQGSGAGEQYV.

The J gene is TRBJ2-5, the V gene TRBV7-2, with 12 positions matching TRBD2. The V gene's germline CDR1 is SGHTA and CDR2 FQGNSA. V lost 0 bases and J lost 2; bases outside the gene matches: 4. The CDR3 sequence is 17 residues long. Here the CDR3 DNA reads TGTGCCAGCAGCTTAGCCCGACTAGCGGGGGCGCAAGAGACCCAGTACTTC. Protein sequence: CASSLARLAGAQETQYF.

The rearrangement links TRBV7-2 to TRBJ1-6; TRBD1 might be the D (6 bases). Trimming stripped 5 bases from V and 5 bases from J, with 16 bases between. Germline V gene sequence: CDR1 SGHTA, CDR2 FQGNSA. The CDR3 spans 16 residues. The CDR3 nucleotides read TGTGCCAGCAGCCCAAATCCAGGGGTTGATAATTCACCCCTCCACTTT. Protein: CASSPNPGVDNSPLHF.

The genes are TRBV30 and TRBJ2-3; 9 nucleotides align to TRBD2. The CDR3 covers 15 residues. Trimming at V came to 2 bases and at J to 2 bases, leaving 5 bases not matched to a gene. The V gene's germline CDR1 is GTSNPN and CDR2 SVGIG (reference sequence). The CDR3 bases are TGTGCCTGGAGTTTTAGCGGGGGCTTCACAGATACGCAGTATTTT. The encoded protein is CAWSFSGGFTDTQYF.

V gene TRBV5-6 combines with J gene TRBJ2-7; 8 bases match TRBD1. The CDR3 spans 16 residues. The V gene's germline CDR1 is SGHDT and CDR2 YYEEEE. With 4 bases clipped from V and 7 bases from J, the junction kept 16 bases outside the gene matches. The CDR3 protein is CASSPRTGSFLREQYV. DNA of the CDR3: TGTGCCAGCAGCCCCAGGACAGGGTCCTTCCTGAGGGAGCAGTACGTC.

This clone was seen just once. The rearrangement links TRBV24-1 to TRBJ2-3; D may be TRBD1 or TRBD2 (5 bases each). The CDR3 sequence is 14 residues long. CDR1 KGHDR and CDR2 SFDVKD come from the germline V gene. V lost 6 bases to trimming and J lost 1 base, with 10 bases between them. CDR3 DNA sequence: TGTGCCACCAGTAACGTGGGGGGCACAGATACGCAGTATTTT. It codes for CATSNVGGTDTQYF.

The chain is built from TRBV2 and TRBJ2-5; tentative D call: TRBD2 (6 bases). The CDR3 runs 15 residues. The ends were cut back, 10 bases at V and 2 bases at J, with 20 bases in the middle. CDR1 and CDR2 (germline): SNHLY, FYNNEI. CDR3 residues: CATSSSGVLQETQYF. As DNA, the CDR3 is TGTGCCACATCGTCCTCGGGGGTGCTACAAGAGACCCAGTACTTC.

The chain combines TRBV19 with TRBJ1-3; 7 nucleotides align to TRBD1. The CDR3 extends over 13 amino acids. J gave up 5 bases and V 10 bases, and 8 bases lay outside the gene matches. Germline assignment: CDR1 LNHDA and CDR2 SQIVND (reference sequence). The chain's CDR3 is CATGGQPRNTIYF. The CDR3 DNA is TGTGCCACCGGGGGACAGCCAAGAAACACCATATATTTT.

The chain employs TRBV6-5 and TRBJ2-5; TRBD1 aligns across 8 bases. With V trimmed by 2 bases and J by 4 bases, 9 bases remained unmatched. The germline CDR1 and CDR2 sequences are MNHEY and SVGAGI. The CDR3 totals 16 residues. CDR3 loop: CASSYLPGQGRETQYF. As DNA, the CDR3 is TGTGCCAGCAGTTACCTGCCAGGACAGGGACGAGAGACCCAGTACTTC.

The chain has TRBV11-2 and TRBJ2-5; D possibly corresponds to TRBD1 (8 bases). Germline V CDR1 and CDR2: SGHAT, FQNNGV. The CDR3 contains 16 residues. V lost 5 bases and J lost 5, with 21 bases in between. The CDR3 DNA sequence: TGTGCCAGCAGCCCTTACCGAACAGGGGGGGTCGAGACCCAGTACTTC. As protein: CASSPYRTGGVETQYF. The entire variable domain, with the rest obtained from reference TRBV11-2 and TRBJ2-5, is as follows: EAGVAQSPRYKIIEKRQSVAFWCNPISGHATLYWYQQILGQGPKLLIQFQNNGVVDDSQLPKDRFSAERLKGVDSTLKIQPAKLEDSAVYLCASSPYRTGGVETQYFGPGTRLLVL.

The chain recombines TRBV29-1 with TRBJ2-5; 7 bases agree with TRBD1. Germline CDR1 is SQVTM and CDR2 is ANQGSEA. The CDR3 extends over 14 amino acids. V was clipped by 7 bases and J by 4 bases; unmatched bases: 12. CDR3 loop: CSAEKTGARETQYF. The CDR3, as DNA: TGCAGCGCCGAAAAAACAGGGGCCCGAGAGACCCAGTACTTC. Variable domain in full (rest from reference TRBV29-1 and TRBJ2-5): SAVISQKPSRDICQRGTSLTIQCQVDSQVTMMFWYRQQPGQSLTLIATANQGSEATYESGFVIDKFPISRPNLTFSTLTVSNMSPEDSSIYLCSAEKTGARETQYFGPGTRLLVL.

This chain links TRBV2 with TRBJ1-2; D gene ambiguous. Germline CDR1 is SNHLY and CDR2 is FYNNEI. CDR3 length equals 11 residues. The V gene lost 7 bases and the J gene lost 7 bases, with 10 bases spanning the gap. CDR3 sequence reads: CASNRRRGYTF. CDR3 bases: TGTGCCAGCAATAGGCGCCGTGGCTACACCTTC.

The chain uses TRBV4-3 and TRBJ2-1, with TRBD1 matching over 11 bases. CDR1 is LGHNA and CDR2 is YSLEER in the germline V gene. V lost 0 bases and J lost 9; bases outside the gene matches: 7. This CDR3 region has 16 residues. The CDR3 DNA follows: TGCGCCAGCAGCCAAGACCGAGGACAGGGGGCAGGTGAGCAGTTCTTC. Protein: CASSQDRGQGAGEQFF.

V is TRBV5-1 and J is TRBJ2-1; 10 bases agree with TRBD1. Unmatched junction bases numbered 6, after V lost 0 bases and J lost 6 bases. CDR3 length: 16 amino acids. Germline values: CDR1 SGHRS, CDR2 YFSETQ. This CDR3 is CASSLAPRQGANEQFF. Here the CDR3 DNA reads TGCGCCAGCAGCTTGGCCCCGCGACAGGGGGCCAATGAGCAGTTCTTC.

The chain employs TRBV19 and TRBJ2-3; a possible D gene is TRBD2 (6 bases). V lost 5 bases to trimming and J lost 5 bases, with 17 bases between them. The CDR3 totals 15 residues. Germline V gene data show CDR1 as LNHDA and CDR2 as SQIVND (reference sequence). The CDR3 DNA follows: TGTGCCAGTAGTGTACGGGGGTTGGAGGTAGATACGCAGTATTTT. It specifies CASSVRGLEVDTQYF. Full variable domain (remainder filled in from reference TRBV19 and TRBJ2-3): DGGITQSPKYLFRKEGQNVTLSCEQNLNHDAMYWYRQDPGQGLRLIYYSQIVNDFQKGDIAEGYSVSREKKESFPLTVTSAQKNPTAFYLCASSVRGLEVDTQYFGPGTRLTVL.

V usage is TRBV6-5 and J usage is TRBJ2-5; 9 nucleotides line up with TRBD2. The CDR3 consists of 13 residues. V shed 6 bases and J 5 bases; nucleotides not matched to a gene: 4. CDR1 and CDR2 (germline): MNHEY, SVGAGI. The CDR3 sequence: CASRASGTETQYF. The CDR3 DNA reads TGTGCCAGCAGGGCTAGCGGGACGGAGACCCAGTACTTC.

The rearrangement joins TRBV5-8 to TRBJ2-4, with 10 bases identical to TRBD1. The CDR3 extends over 14 amino acids. J lost 11 bases, V lost 3 bases, and 8 bases had no gene match. Germline loops: CDR1 SGHTS, CDR2 YDEGEE. The CDR3 sequence is CASSWETGGLLQYF. Written as DNA, the CDR3 is TGTGCCAGCAGCTGGGAGACAGGGGGCCTGCTTCAGTACTTC.

This chain connects TRBV6-2 or TRBV6-3 to TRBJ2-7; D tentatively fits TRBD1 or TRBD2 (5 bases each). The CDR3 has 13 amino acids. Trimming removed 6 bases from V and 6 bases from J, with 15 bases in between. Germline loops: CDR1 MNHEY, CDR2 SVGEGT. CDR3 amino acids: CASSPIGGGEQYV. DNA for the CDR3: TGTGCCAGCAGCCCGATTGGGGGTGGCGAGCAGTACGTC.

The chain is built from TRBV30 and TRBJ1-3; D unresolved. The V gene's germline CDR1 is GTSNPN and CDR2 SVGIG (reference sequence). CDR3 length: 17 amino acids. The ends were cut back, 0 bases at V and 0 bases at J, with 15 bases in the middle. The CDR3 loop reads CAWSVVPFRSSGNTIYF. For the CDR3, the DNA is TGTGCCTGGAGTGTAGTCCCGTTTAGATCCTCTGGAAACACCATATATTTT. Complete variable domain (other parts from reference TRBV30 and TRBJ1-3): SQTIHQWPATLVQPVGSPLSLECTVEGTSNPNLYWYRQAAGRGLQLLFYSVGIGQISSEVPQNLSASRPQDRQFILSSKKLLLSDSGFYLCAWSVVPFRSSGNTIYFGEGSWLTVV.

This rearrangement joins TRBV10-3 to TRBJ1-2, with 10 bases that match TRBD1. CDR1 and CDR2 (germline): ENHRY, SYGVKD. Trimming at V came to 1 base and at J to 6 bases, leaving 14 bases not matched to a gene. The CDR3 length is 18 residues. The CDR3 DNA sequence: TGTGCCATCAGTGAGTTAAGGACCCGACAGGGGGCTTGGGATGGCTACACCTTC. This encodes CAISELRTRQGAWDGYTF.

The J gene is TRBJ2-3, the V gene TRBV4-1; TRBD2 matches 16 bases. Germline V CDR1 and CDR2: MGHRA, YSYEKL. V lost 4 bases to trimming and J lost 0 bases; unmatched junction nucleotides: 10. This CDR3 comprises 20 residues. CDR3 bases: TGCGCCAGCAGCCGCACCGGGACTAGCGGGGGGGACGCTAGCACAGATACGCAGTATTTT. Amino acids: CASSRTGTSGGDASTDTQYF.

This clone was observed a single time. DNA of the CDR3: TGTGCCAGCAGCTGGTCGGACAGGGGGGACGGCTACACCTTC. Its protein is CASSWSDRGDGYTF. V is TRBV5-5 and J is TRBJ1-2; 10 bases match TRBD1. V was pared by 3 bases and J by 8 bases, with 7 bases of the junction left unmatched. Germline CDR1 and CDR2: SGHKS and YYEKEE (reference sequence). The CDR3 loop spans 14 amino acids.

This chain connects TRBV18 to TRBJ1-3, with TRBD1 matching over 7 bases. CDR3 length: 16 amino acids. Germline CDR1 is KGHSH and CDR2 is LQKENI. Unmatched junction bases numbered 8, after V lost 5 bases and J lost 1 base. The CDR3 reads CASSTRTGLSGNTIYF. CDR3 bases: TGTGCCAGCTCAACACGGACAGGCCTGTCTGGAAACACCATATATTTT.

The chain couples TRBV5-1 to TRBJ2-2, with unresolved D. Trimming took off 1 base at V and 1 base at J, with 11 bases between the two ends. Germline loops: CDR1 SGHRS, CDR2 YFSETQ. The CDR3 extends over 16 amino acids. The CDR3 spells CASSLYFGENTGELFF. As DNA, the CDR3 is TGCGCCAGCAGCTTGTATTTTGGGGAGAACACCGGGGAGCTGTTTTTT.

The chain uses TRBV29-1 and TRBJ2-1; 8 nucleotides match TRBD2. The J segment lost 8 bases and the V segment lost 7 bases, leaving 7 bases of the junction unmatched. This CDR3 region has 12 residues. Germline V lookup: CDR1 SQVTM, CDR2 ANQGSEA. CDR3 nucleotides: TGCAGCGCTACGGGACTAGTGGATGAGCAGTTCTTC. It specifies CSATGLVDEQFF.